These 18 T cell receptor beta chains originate from one sample sequenced in a study of T cell responses to AZD1222 COVID-19 vaccine. The protocol was immunoSEQ multiplex PCR, while the TCRdb copy is restricted to in-frame clones and leaves out a portion. Among around 150,000 clones listed, 90% were seen once. The starting material was peripheral blood, obtained 28 days after the second AZD1222 dose. Source of these receptors: an adult who received the AZD1222 COVID-19 vaccine.

The rearrangement joins TRBV7-2 to TRBJ1-4, with TRBD1 identical over 10 bases. From germline, CDR1 is SGHTA and CDR2 FQGNSA. After removal of 5 bases from V and 7 bases from J, the junction contained 4 bases not matched to a gene. The CDR3 has 14 amino acids. The CDR3 here is CASSADRGSEKLFF. The CDR3 DNA follows: TGTGCCAGCAGCGCGGACAGGGGGAGTGAAAAACTGTTTTTT.

V usage is TRBV4-3 and J usage is TRBJ2-2, with 8 nucleotides matching TRBD2. CDR3 length: 18 amino acids. Per germline, CDR1 LGHNA and CDR2 YSLEER. Trimming removed 0 bases from V and 7 bases from J; junction bases left unmatched: 13. CDR3 bases: TGCGCCAGCAGCCAAGATTTCGGAGCGGGAGCGAGTAGCGGGGAGCTGTTTTTT. Translating gives CASSQDFGAGASSGELFF.

V usage is TRBV11-3 and J usage is TRBJ2-4; D may be TRBD1 (5 bases). Germline loops: CDR1 SGHNT, CDR2 YENEEA. Trimming took off 3 bases at V and 6 bases at J, with 9 bases between the two ends. The CDR3 has 13 residues. The CDR3 nucleotides read TGTGCCAGCAGCTTGAGGCAGGGAAACATTCAGTACTTC. Encoded protein: CASSLRQGNIQYF.

The chain has TRBV19 and TRBJ1-3; 7 bases are shared with TRBD1. The CDR3 is made up of 18 amino acids. Germline V CDR1 and CDR2: LNHDA, SQIVND (reference sequence). J lost 1 base, V lost 4 bases, and 13 bases had no gene match. The CDR3 coding sequence is TGTGCCAGTAGTACGAGGTCCGGGACAGCCTTTTCTGGAAACACCATATATTTT. It translates to CASSTRSGTAFSGNTIYF. Drawing the rest from reference TRBV19 and TRBJ1-3, the complete variable domain is DGGITQSPKYLFRKEGQNVTLSCEQNLNHDAMYWYRQDPGQGLRLIYYSQIVNDFQKGDIAEGYSVSREKKESFPLTVTSAQKNPTAFYLCASSTRSGTAFSGNTIYFGEGSWLTVV.

This chain uses TRBV6-5 with TRBJ1-2, with D maybe TRBD1 (5 bases). Germline V gene lookup returns CDR1 MNHEY and CDR2 SVGAGI. The CDR3 totals 14 residues. Trimming removed 6 bases at V and 2 bases at J, with 13 bases between. The CDR3 loop reads CASRTALGNYGYTF. Here the CDR3 DNA reads TGTGCCAGCAGGACAGCCCTGGGGAACTATGGCTACACCTTC.

The rearrangement uses TRBV9 and TRBJ2-2, with TRBD2 matching over 9 bases. After removal of 7 bases from V and 0 bases from J, the junction contained 16 bases not matched to a gene. The CDR3 runs 19 residues. In germline, CDR1 is SGDLS, CDR2 YYNGEE. The CDR3: CASAGGASGLISNTGELFF. CDR3 nucleotide sequence: TGTGCCAGCGCGGGAGGGGCTAGCGGCCTCATTTCGAACACCGGGGAGCTGTTTTTT.

The chain employs TRBV2 and TRBJ2-1; a possible D gene is TRBD2 (6 bases). The length of the CDR3 is 15 residues. V was trimmed by 5 bases and J by 4 bases, leaving 15 bases between them. CDR1 and CDR2 (germline): SNHLY, FYNNEI. CDR3 amino acids: CASSPSERYYNEQFF. CDR3 DNA sequence: TGTGCCAGCAGTCCTAGCGAGAGATATTACAATGAGCAGTTCTTC.

The count of this clone is one. CDR3: CASSPQASPYSPLHF. The CDR3 region has the DNA TGTGCCAGCAGCCCCCAGGCATCACCCTATTCACCCCTCCACTTT. The chain is built from TRBV5-4 and TRBJ1-6; D is undetermined. Per germline, CDR1 SGHNT and CDR2 YYREEE (reference sequence). The CDR3 runs to 15 residues. With 4 bases removed from V and 8 bases from J, the gap between germline ends came to 16 bases.

The V call is TRBV28, the J call TRBJ1-5; 7 nucleotides match TRBD1. V shed 7 bases, J shed 3 bases, and the junction held 9 bases outside the gene matches. CDR3 size: 15 residues. Germline V gene lookup returns CDR1 MDHEN and CDR2 SYDVKM. The CDR3 DNA sequence: TGTGCCAGCACCCAAGGGGGGACAGTCAATCAGCCCCAGCATTTT. Translating it yields CASTQGGTVNQPQHF.

The DNA for the CDR3 is TGTGCCAGCAGACTTTACAATAGCGGGAGGTCAGATACGCAGTATTTT. Protein product: CASRLYNSGRSDTQYF. The chain employs TRBV27 and TRBJ2-3; 10 nucleotides match TRBD2. V was pared by 6 bases and J by 4 bases, with 10 bases of the junction left unmatched. Germline V gene data show CDR1 as MNHEY and CDR2 as SMNVEV (reference sequence). The CDR3 extends over 16 amino acids.

V usage is TRBV12-3 or TRBV12-4 and J usage is TRBJ2-1, with D perhaps TRBD1 (6 bases). This CDR3 has 12 residues. V was trimmed by 7 bases and J by 7 bases, leaving 11 bases between them. The CDR3 region is CASTWGRNEQFF. The CDR3 nucleotides read TGTGCCAGCACCTGGGGGCGTAATGAGCAGTTCTTC.

This rearrangement joins TRBV19 to TRBJ1-6, with TRBD1 identical over 7 bases. V lost 4 bases, J lost 7 bases, and 10 bases stayed unmatched. Looked up from germline, CDR1 is LNHDA and CDR2 is SQIVND (reference sequence). CDR3 length: 16 amino acids. As DNA, the CDR3 is TGTGCCAGTAGTAAAGGCTCCGGGACAGCAAATTCACCCCTCCACTTT. Translated: CASSKGSGTANSPLHF.

The J gene is TRBJ1-1, the V gene TRBV2; D unresolved. The germline V and J ends were trimmed by 3 bases and 1 base, with 9 bases remaining between them. Germline-derived CDR1 and CDR2 are SNHLY and FYNNEI. The CDR3 has 14 residues. The CDR3 spells CASSDSGRNTEAFF. In DNA, the CDR3 is TGTGCCAGCAGTGATTCGGGCAGGAACACTGAAGCTTTCTTT.

This sequence joins TRBV28 and TRBJ1-2, with TRBD1 as a possible D gene (6 bases). CDR1 is MDHEN, CDR2 SYDVKM, per germline. The CDR3 extends over 12 amino acids. V lost 7 bases to trimming and J lost 6 bases, with 12 bases between them. In nucleotides, the CDR3 is TGTGCCAGCAACCCACAGGGACATGGCTACACCTTC. This codes for CASNPQGHGYTF.

The chain is built from TRBV6-4 and TRBJ2-2; 7 bases match TRBD1. CDR1 is MRHNA, CDR2 SNTAGT, per germline. V trimming: 4 bases; J trimming: 2 bases; junction bases outside the gene matches: 1. CDR3 length: 14 residues. In DNA, the CDR3 is TGTGCCAGCAGTGGACAGGGTAACACCGGGGAGCTGTTTTTT. Protein product: CASSGQGNTGELFF.

This sequence joins TRBV28 and TRBJ1-5; D ambiguous. There are 12 residues in the CDR3. Trimming took off 2 bases at V and 7 bases at J, with 6 bases between the two ends. CDR1 is MDHEN, CDR2 SYDVKM, per germline. This CDR3 is CASSLSGQPQHF. CDR3 nucleotides: TGTGCCAGCAGTTTAAGTGGGCAGCCCCAGCATTTT.

This clone was counted once. The V and J genes are TRBV28 and TRBJ1-5; D is ambiguous. The CDR3 has 14 residues. The ends were cut back, 3 bases at V and 2 bases at J, with 8 bases in the middle. Germline CDR1 MDHEN, CDR2 SYDVKM. The CDR3 DNA reads as TGTGCCAGCAGTTTGTCGGCCCGCAATCAGCCCCAGCATTTT. It yields the protein CASSLSARNQPQHF.

This rearrangement joins TRBV4-3 to TRBJ1-6, with D hard to call. Germline CDR1 is LGHNA and CDR2 is YSLEER. The CDR3 extends over 17 amino acids. The V gene lost 0 bases and the J gene lost 6 bases, with 15 bases spanning the gap. CDR3 nucleotides: TGCGCCAGCAGCCAAGATCTACATGGGCCCACTAATTCACCCCTCCACTTT. Its translation: CASSQDLHGPTNSPLHF.